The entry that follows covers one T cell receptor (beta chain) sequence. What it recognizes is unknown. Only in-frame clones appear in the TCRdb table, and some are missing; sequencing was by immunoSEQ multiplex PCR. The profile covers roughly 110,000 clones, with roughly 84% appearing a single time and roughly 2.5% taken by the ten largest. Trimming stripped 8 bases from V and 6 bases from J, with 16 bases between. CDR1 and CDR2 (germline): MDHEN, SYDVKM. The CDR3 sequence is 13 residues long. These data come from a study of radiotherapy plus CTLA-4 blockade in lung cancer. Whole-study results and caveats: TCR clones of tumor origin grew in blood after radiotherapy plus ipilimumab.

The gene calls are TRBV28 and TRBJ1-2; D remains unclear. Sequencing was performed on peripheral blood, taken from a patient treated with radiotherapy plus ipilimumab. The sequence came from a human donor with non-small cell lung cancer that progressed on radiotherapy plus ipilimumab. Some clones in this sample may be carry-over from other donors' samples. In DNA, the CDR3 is TGTGCCAGCCACACCACGGGGTCAAATGGCTACACCTTC. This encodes CASHTTGSNGYTF.